These 18 T cell receptor beta chains originate from one sample sequenced in a study of T cell responses to AZD1222 COVID-19 vaccine. The data were produced by immunoSEQ multiplex PCR, yet TCRdb's version contains in-frame clones alone and is incomplete. This repertoire shows 130,000 or so clones, 75% to 90% found once; its top ten account for approximately 6%. Sequencing used peripheral blood, obtained on day 0 of AZD1222 vaccination. The origin of the receptors is an adult in good health.

The rearrangement joins TRBV12-3 or TRBV12-4 to TRBJ2-1, with 7 bases fitting TRBD1. With V trimmed by 7 bases and J by 7 bases, 7 bases remained unmatched. This CDR3 has 13 amino acids. The DNA for the CDR3 is TGTGCCAGCACCGGACAGGTTTTAAATGAGCAGTTCTTC. This encodes CASTGQVLNEQFF.

The genes are TRBV9 and TRBJ2-1; 10 positions match TRBD1. V trimming: 4 bases; J trimming: 6 bases; junction bases outside the gene matches: 13. The germline gives CDR1 SGDLS, CDR2 YYNGEE. This CDR3 is built from 17 residues. The CDR3 loop is CASSTGTGAAEGNEQFF. For the CDR3, the DNA is TGTGCCAGCAGCACCGGGACAGGGGCCGCTGAGGGCAATGAGCAGTTCTTC. The full variable domain, completed using reference TRBV9 and TRBJ2-1, is DSGVTQTPKHLITATGQRVTLRCSPRSGDLSVYWYQQSLDQGLQFLIQYYNGEERAKGNILERFSAQQFPDLHSELNLSSLELGDSALYFCASSTGTGAAEGNEQFFGPGTRLTVL.

The chain has TRBV9 and TRBJ1-2; D is undetermined. This CDR3 contains 13 residues. Trimming pared 7 bases from V and 4 bases from J, leaving 14 bases between. CDR1 is SGDLS, CDR2 YYNGEE, per germline. The DNA for the CDR3 is TGTGCCAGCGGTTCGGCCTCTTCCTATGGCTACACCTTC. It codes for CASGSASSYGYTF.

This clone occurred a few times. The V call is TRBV5-1, the J call TRBJ2-3; 7 nucleotides match TRBD2. CDR1 is SGHRS, CDR2 YFSETQ, per germline. The CDR3 contains 14 residues. The V segment lost 1 base and the J segment 8 bases; nucleotides outside the gene matches: 7. The CDR3 nucleotides are TGCGCCAGCAGCTTGTCTGGCGGGGGAGGTACGCAGTATTTT. Translating it yields CASSLSGGGGTQYF.

The chain has TRBV20-1 and TRBJ1-1; D uncertain. The CDR3 length is 12 residues. Trimming cost V 3 bases and J 0 bases, with 5 bases left between them. Per germline, CDR1 DFQATT and CDR2 SNEGSKA (reference sequence). For the CDR3, the DNA is TGCAGTGCTAGTAGGGTGAACACTGAAGCTTTCTTT. It is translated as CSASRVNTEAFF.

This chain links TRBV19 with TRBJ2-6, with no clear D. Germline assignment: CDR1 LNHDA and CDR2 SQIVND (reference sequence). Trimming removed 6 bases from V and 1 base from J, with 7 bases in between. The CDR3 length is 14 residues. The CDR3 nucleotides read TGTGCCAGTAGGCTAGGGTCTGGGGCCAACGTCCTGACTTTC. It specifies CASRLGSGANVLTF.

The chain employs TRBV5-1 and TRBJ2-2; D not certain. The V end lost 0 bases, the J end lost 1 base, and 4 bases lay between the germline ends. Germline CDR1 reads SGHRS; CDR2 reads YFSETQ. This CDR3 comprises 14 residues. CDR3 sequence: CASSLVQNTGELFF. The CDR3 nucleotides are TGCGCCAGCAGCTTGGTTCAGAACACCGGGGAGCTGTTTTTT.

This chain connects TRBV6-5 to TRBJ1-5; no clear D. CDR1 is MNHEY, CDR2 SVGAGI, per germline. This CDR3 spans 15 amino acids. Trimming cost V 6 bases and J 0 bases, with 12 bases left between them. CDR3: CASRIGAYSNQPQHF. CDR3 coding DNA: TGTGCCAGCAGGATTGGCGCATATAGCAATCAGCCCCAGCATTTT.

The chain uses TRBV6-2 or TRBV6-3 and TRBJ1-3, with D possibly matching TRBD1 (5 bases). The CDR3 has 15 residues. CDR1 is MNHEY and CDR2 is SVGEGT in the germline V gene. The germline V and J ends were trimmed by 2 bases and 1 base, with 9 bases remaining between them. The CDR3 protein is CASSYNGGSGNTIYF. The CDR3 nucleotides are TGTGCCAGCAGTTACAATGGGGGATCTGGAAACACCATATATTTT.

In nucleotides, the CDR3 is TGTGCCAGCAGCTTTACGGGACCAAGGAATGAGCAGTTCTTC. Translated, it gives CASSFTGPRNEQFF. V and J are TRBV7-8 and TRBJ2-1; D may correspond to TRBD1 or TRBD2 (5 bases each). Germline V gives CDR1 SGHVS, CDR2 FQNEAQ. The CDR3 covers 14 residues. The V and J ends lost 3 bases and 7 bases respectively, with 13 bases between them.

The table lists this clone with a few counts. The chain employs TRBV15 and TRBJ1-4; D uncertain. The germline V and J ends were trimmed by 4 bases and 5 bases, with 11 bases remaining between them. The CDR3 has 14 residues. Germline V gene sequence: CDR1 LNHNV, CDR2 YYDKDF (reference sequence). The CDR3 reads CATSIATDNEKLFF. In nucleotides, the CDR3 is TGTGCCACCAGCATCGCTACAGACAATGAAAAACTGTTTTTT.

The chain joins TRBV18 to TRBJ1-1; D may be TRBD1 (6 bases). This CDR3 comprises 14 residues. The germline V and J ends were trimmed by 8 bases and 0 bases, with 13 bases remaining between them. CDR1 is KGHSH and CDR2 is LQKENI in the germline V gene. For the CDR3, the DNA is TGTGCCAGCGGTTCGAGGGGGATGAACACTGAAGCTTTCTTT. Translation: CASGSRGMNTEAFF.

This chain uses TRBV6-4 with TRBJ1-2; D ambiguous. CDR1 is MRHNA, CDR2 SNTAGT, per germline. There are 11 residues in the CDR3. The germline V and J ends were trimmed by 3 bases and 3 bases, with 2 bases remaining between them. CDR3 in DNA: TGTGCCAGCAGTGATTACTATGGCTACACCTTC. Its protein product is CASSDYYGYTF.

This clone appeared once. The chain joins TRBV25-1 to TRBJ1-3; D unclear. Trimming took off 4 bases at V and 1 base at J, with 5 bases between the two ends. In germline, CDR1 is MGHDK, CDR2 SYGVNS. CDR3 size: 13 residues. CDR3 sequence reads: CASSGGSGNTIYF. As DNA, the CDR3 is TGTGCCAGCAGTGGTGGGTCTGGAAACACCATATATTTT. The full variable domain, completed using reference TRBV25-1 and TRBJ1-3, is EADIYQTPRYLVIGTGKKITLECSQTMGHDKMYWYQQDPGMELHLIHYSYGVNSTEKGDLSSESTVSRIRTEHFPLTLESARPSHTSQYLCASSGGSGNTIYFGEGSWLTVV.

As DNA, the CDR3 is TGTGCCAGCAGTGAAGCGCCGCGGTTTAGGGGCTACACCTTC. Its protein product is CASSEAPRFRGYTF. The chain links TRBV6-1 to TRBJ1-2; no clear D gene. The CDR3 has 14 amino acids. Germline CDR1 is MNHNS and CDR2 is SASEGT. The V and J ends lost 0 bases and 8 bases respectively, with 13 bases between them.

This chain joins TRBV21-1 and TRBJ1-5. TRBV21-1 is marked as a pseudogene. The CDR3 loop spans 17 amino acids. The CDR3 bases are TGTGCCAGCAGCAAGAAAGTCCCTCCATATAGCAATCAGCCCCAGCATTTT. Encoded protein: CASSKKVPPYSNQPQHF.

V usage is TRBV2 and J usage is TRBJ2-6, with D perhaps TRBD1 (5 bases). The CDR3 length is 17 residues. Germline V CDR1 and CDR2: SNHLY, FYNNEI. Trimming left V 7 bases short and J 0 bases short, with 16 bases between. DNA for the CDR3: TGTGCCAGCACCCCAGGCGACAGACCCTCTGGGGCCAACGTCCTGACTTTC. This encodes CASTPGDRPSGANVLTF.

The CDR3 spells CASSLTVIATNEKLFF. The CDR3, as DNA: TGCGCCAGCAGCTTGACGGTAATCGCAACTAATGAAAAACTGTTTTTT. The J gene is TRBJ1-4, the V gene TRBV5-1, with D uncertain. V lost 1 base and J lost 0, with 10 bases in between. Germline V CDR1 and CDR2: SGHRS, YFSETQ. CDR3 size: 16 residues.